The T cell receptor beta chain under discussion was sequenced for a study of Graves' ophthalmopathy and Graves' hyperthyroidism. The study's findings and limits: Blood samples also showed most expanded thyroid clonotypes exceeding 0.001 frequency.

The authors isolated PBMCs from 9.5 to 10 ml of fresh peripheral blood. Using RNA transcripts, the TCR beta CDR3 regions were amplified. After a first-round RT-PCR with HTBI primers, a second-round multiplex PCR was run. Each CDR3 protein gets one entry after TCRdb re-called the multiplex PCR reads with MiXCR. Of 350,000 to 450,000 distinct CDR3 sequences listed, around 20% were seen once; the top ten hold around 1.6%. This clonotype was detected ten times or more. Its antigen remains unidentified. Germline-derived CDR1 and CDR2 are ENHRY and SYGVKD. The CDR3 spans 12 residues. V shed 6 bases and J shed 0 bases, with 5 bases lying between them.

This sequence joins TRBV10-3 and TRBJ1-1, with a possible D match to TRBD1 (5 bases). This TCR came from a woman under 30 with Graves' ophthalmopathy. Sample: peripheral blood. The CDR3 sequence is CAIRGLNTEAFF. The CDR3 DNA reads as TGTGCCATCAGGGGACTGAACACTGAAGCTTTCTTT.